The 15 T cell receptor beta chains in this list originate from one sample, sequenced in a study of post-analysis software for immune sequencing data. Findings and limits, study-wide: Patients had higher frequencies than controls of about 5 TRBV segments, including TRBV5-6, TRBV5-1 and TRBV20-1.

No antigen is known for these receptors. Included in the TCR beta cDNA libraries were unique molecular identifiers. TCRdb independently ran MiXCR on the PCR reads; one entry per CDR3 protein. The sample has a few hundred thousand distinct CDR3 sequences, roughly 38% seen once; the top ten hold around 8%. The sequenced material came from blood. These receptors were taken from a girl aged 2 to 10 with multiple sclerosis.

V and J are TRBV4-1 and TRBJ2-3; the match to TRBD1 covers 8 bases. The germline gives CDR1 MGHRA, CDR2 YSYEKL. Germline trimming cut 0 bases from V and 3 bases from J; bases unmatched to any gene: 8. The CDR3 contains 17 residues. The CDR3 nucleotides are TGCGCCAGCAGCCAAGATCCCCAGGGGGCGCGGACAGATACGCAGTATTTT. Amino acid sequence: CASSQDPQGARTDTQYF.

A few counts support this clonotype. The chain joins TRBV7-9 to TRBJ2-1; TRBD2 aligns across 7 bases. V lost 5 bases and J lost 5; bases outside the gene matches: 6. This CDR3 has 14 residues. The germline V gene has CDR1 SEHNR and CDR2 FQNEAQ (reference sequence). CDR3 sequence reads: CASSPRGGDNEQFF. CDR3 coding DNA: TGTGCCAGCAGCCCTCGGGGAGGGGACAATGAGCAGTTCTTC.

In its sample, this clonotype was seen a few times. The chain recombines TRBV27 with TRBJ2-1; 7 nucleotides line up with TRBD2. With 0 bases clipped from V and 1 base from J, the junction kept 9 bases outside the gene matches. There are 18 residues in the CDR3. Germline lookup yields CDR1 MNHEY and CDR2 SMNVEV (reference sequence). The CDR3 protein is CASSLSYEPGLSYNEQFF. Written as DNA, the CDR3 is TGTGCCAGCAGTTTATCATACGAACCGGGACTATCCTACAATGAGCAGTTCTTC.

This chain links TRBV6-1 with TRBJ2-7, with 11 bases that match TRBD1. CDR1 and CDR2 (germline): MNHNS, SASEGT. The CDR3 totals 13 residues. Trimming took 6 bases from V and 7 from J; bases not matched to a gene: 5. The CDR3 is CASSGQGAGEQYF. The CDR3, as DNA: TGTGCCAGCAGCGGACAGGGGGCTGGTGAGCAGTACTTC.

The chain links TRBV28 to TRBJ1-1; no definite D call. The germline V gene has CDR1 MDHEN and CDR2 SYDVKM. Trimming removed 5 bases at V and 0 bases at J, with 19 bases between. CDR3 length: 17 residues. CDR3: CASSMDGFPLMNTEAFF. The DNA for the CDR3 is TGTGCCAGCAGTATGGACGGCTTCCCCTTGATGAACACTGAAGCTTTCTTT. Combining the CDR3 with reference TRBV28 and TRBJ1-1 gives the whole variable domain DVKVTQSSRYLVKRTGEKVFLECVQDMDHENMFWYRQDPGLGLRLIYFSYDVKMKEKGDIPEGYSVSREKKERFSLILESASTNQTSMYLCASSMDGFPLMNTEAFFGQGTRLTVV.

The CDR3 DNA reads as TGCGCCAGCAGCTTGACAGAGACGGACACTGAAGCTTTCTTT. It translates to CASSLTETDTEAFF. V gene TRBV5-1 combines with J gene TRBJ1-1; D uncertain. The germline CDR1 and CDR2 sequences are SGHRS and YFSETQ. There are 14 residues in the CDR3. V lost 1 base to trimming and J lost 3 bases, with 10 bases between them.

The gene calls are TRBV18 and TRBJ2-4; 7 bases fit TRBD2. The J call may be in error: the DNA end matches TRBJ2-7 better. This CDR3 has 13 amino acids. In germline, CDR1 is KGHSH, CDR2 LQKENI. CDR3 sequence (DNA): TGTGCCAGCTCTCCAATGGCGGGGGACGAGCAGTACTTC. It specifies CASSPMAGDEQYF.

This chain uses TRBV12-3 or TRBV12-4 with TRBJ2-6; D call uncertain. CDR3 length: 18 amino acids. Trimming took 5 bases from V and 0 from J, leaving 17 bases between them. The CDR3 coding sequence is TGTGCCAGCAGTATCACTCCTAAGCCAAGCTCTGGGGCCAACGTCCTGACTTTC. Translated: CASSITPKPSSGANVLTF.

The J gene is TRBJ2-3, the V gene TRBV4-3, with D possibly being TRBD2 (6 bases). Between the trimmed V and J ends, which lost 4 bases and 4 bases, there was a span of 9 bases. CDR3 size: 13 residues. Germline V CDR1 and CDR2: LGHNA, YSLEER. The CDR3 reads CASSPREADTQYF. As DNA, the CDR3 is TGCGCCAGCAGCCCAAGGGAGGCAGATACGCAGTATTTT.

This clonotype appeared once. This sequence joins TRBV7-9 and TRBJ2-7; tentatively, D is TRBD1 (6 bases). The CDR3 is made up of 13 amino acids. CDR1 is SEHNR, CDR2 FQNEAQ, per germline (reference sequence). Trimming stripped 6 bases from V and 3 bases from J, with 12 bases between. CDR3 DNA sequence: TGTGCCAGCAGTCGGACAGAGCGCTACGAGCAGTACTTC. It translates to CASSRTERYEQYF.

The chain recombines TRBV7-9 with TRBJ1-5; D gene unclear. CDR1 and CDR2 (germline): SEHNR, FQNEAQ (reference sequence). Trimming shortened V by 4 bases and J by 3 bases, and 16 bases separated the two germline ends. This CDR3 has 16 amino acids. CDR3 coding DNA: TGTGCCAGCAGCTCTGGGGTTGTAGGCGACAATCAGCCCCAGCATTTT. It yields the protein CASSSGVVGDNQPQHF.

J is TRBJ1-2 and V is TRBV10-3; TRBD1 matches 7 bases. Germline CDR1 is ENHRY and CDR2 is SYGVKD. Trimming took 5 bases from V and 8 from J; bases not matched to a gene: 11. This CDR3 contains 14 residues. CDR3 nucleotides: TGTGCCATCAGTAAAGACGACAGGGAAGGCGGCTACACCTTC. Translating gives CAISKDDREGGYTF.

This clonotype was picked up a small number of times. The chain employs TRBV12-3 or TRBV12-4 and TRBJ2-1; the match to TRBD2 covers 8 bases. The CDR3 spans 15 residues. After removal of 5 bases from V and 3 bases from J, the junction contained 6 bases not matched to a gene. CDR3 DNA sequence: TGTGCCAGCAGTGGCCGGGGGGGCCTCTACAATGAGCAGTTCTTC. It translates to CASSGRGGLYNEQFF.

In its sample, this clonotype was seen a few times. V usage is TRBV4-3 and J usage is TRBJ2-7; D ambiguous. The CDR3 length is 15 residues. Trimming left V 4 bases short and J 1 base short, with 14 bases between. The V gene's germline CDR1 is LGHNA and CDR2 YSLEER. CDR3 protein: CASSRQRSGSYEQYF. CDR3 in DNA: TGCGCCAGCAGCCGCCAAAGGTCCGGGTCCTACGAGCAGTACTTC.

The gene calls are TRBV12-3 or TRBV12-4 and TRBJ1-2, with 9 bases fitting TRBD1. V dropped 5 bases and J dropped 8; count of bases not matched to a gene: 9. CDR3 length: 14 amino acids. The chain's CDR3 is CASSRGQGFEGYTF. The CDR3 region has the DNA TGTGCCAGCAGTAGGGGACAGGGATTTGAGGGCTACACCTTC.